This section outlines one T cell receptor beta chain sequence together with its context. Its antigen remains unidentified. Qualities for individual bases were not recorded, and no much larger clone is one base off. TCRbeta CDR3 regions were amplified from genomic DNA using the immunoSEQ Assay, a bias-controlled multiplex PCR. The source study handled its data this way. Within the assay, amplification of reference gene primers was used to estimate how many nucleated cells each sample contained. To quantify the absolute abundance of each unique TCRbeta CDR3 rearrangement, sequence reads were collapsed and filtered. For each sample, productive Simpson clonality was calculated by taking the square root of Simpson's diversity index across productive rearrangements. This is the immuneACCESS table as TCRdb keeps it, with only in-frame sequences that have V and J called. A part of the clones is gone; compared with another copy, unresolved V genes explain less than half, and the rest is unexplained. The D gene and trimming were derived from the DNA, and the V and J assignments and clone size from that table. This sample gives about 490,000 clones in total; around 85% of them show up just once. Jointly, the top ten make up 3.2% of the sample.

The data derive from a study of blood T cell repertoires in COVID-19 (dated by TCRdb to the early 2020s). In terms of the full investigation: Samples covering the acute and convalescent phases of COVID-19 were provided by collaborators in the United States, Italy and Spain. Samples were obtained from the ongoing ImmuneRACE study (first 160 participants) and from roughly 1,300 subjects provided by 6 global collaborators. Nearly every sample came with metadata listing a de-identified subject ID, COVID-19 status, age in years and sex. The material from the prospective study consisted of cDNA or gDNA derived from T cells, B-cell-depleted T cells, or PBMCs. Where HLA class I and class II types were available, the types were taken from metadata supplied by the sample provider, not from assay-based typing. The dataset comprised deeply sampled blood TCRbeta repertoires from subjects exposed to, actively infected with, or recovered from COVID-19. The repertoires were released in a freely available public database meant as a resource for research on the immune response to SARS-CoV-2. Results and caveats for the whole study, not just this receptor: The amount of clinical and demographic metadata varied by source and participant and was provided uncurated.

Each collaborating institution followed its own protocols to collect whole blood in K2EDTA tubes. For TCRbeta analysis, collaborators shipped samples in one of three forms: frozen whole blood, isolated PBMCs, or DNA extracted from either of those sample types. The CDR3 spans 15 residues, from the cysteine through the phenylalanine. The CDR3 DNA has 45 bases and is translated from base 1. Reading the germline V gene gives CDR1 SGHRS and CDR2 YFSETQ. The V end loses 3 bases and the J end loses 2 bases, and a stretch of 13 bases separates them. The chain links TRBV5-1 with TRBJ2-3; the D segment cannot be called with confidence. The receptor was isolated from a human donor in a cohort sampled during active COVID-19. The sequenced sample consisted of peripheral blood. CDR3 loop: CASSSRLPNTDTQYF. The DNA reads TGCGCCAGCAGCTCGAGATTGCCCAACACAGATACGCAGTATTTT.